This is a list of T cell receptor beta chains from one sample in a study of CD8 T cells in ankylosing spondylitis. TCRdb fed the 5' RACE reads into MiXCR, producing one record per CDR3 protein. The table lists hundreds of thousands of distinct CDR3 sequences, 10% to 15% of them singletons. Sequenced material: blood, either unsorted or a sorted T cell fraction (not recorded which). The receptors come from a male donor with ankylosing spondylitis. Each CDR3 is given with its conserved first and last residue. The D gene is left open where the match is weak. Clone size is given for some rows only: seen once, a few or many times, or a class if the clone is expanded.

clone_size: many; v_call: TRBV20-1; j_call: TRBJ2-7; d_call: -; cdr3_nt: TGCAGTGCTAGAGATCCGCAGGGAACCTACGAGCAGTACTTC; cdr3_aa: CSARDPQGTYEQYF
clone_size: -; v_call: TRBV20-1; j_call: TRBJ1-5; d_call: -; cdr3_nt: TGCAGTGCTAGAGAACGCAGGACTCAGCCCCAGCATTTT; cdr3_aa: CSARERRTQPQHF
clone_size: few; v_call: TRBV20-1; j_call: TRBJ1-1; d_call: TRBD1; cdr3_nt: TGCAGTGCTAGCCAGACAGGGACGAACACTGAAGCTTTCTTT; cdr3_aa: CSASQTGTNTEAFF
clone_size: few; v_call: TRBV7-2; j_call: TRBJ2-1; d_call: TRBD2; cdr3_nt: TGTGCCAGCAGCCATCTAGCGGGAGGAAAGTACAATGAGCAGTTCTTC; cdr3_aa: CASSHLAGGKYNEQFF
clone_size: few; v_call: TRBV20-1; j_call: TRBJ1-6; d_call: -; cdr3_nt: TGCAGTGCTAGAGATGAACAGTCCTCTAGGTCCCTCCACTTT; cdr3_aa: CSARDEQSSRSLHF
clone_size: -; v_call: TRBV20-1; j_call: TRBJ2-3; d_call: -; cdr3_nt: TGCAGTGTACCCGGGAGCCCCACAGATACGCAGTATTTT; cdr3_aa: CSVPGSPTDTQYF
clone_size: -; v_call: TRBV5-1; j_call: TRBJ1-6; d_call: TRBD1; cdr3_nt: TGCGCCAGCAGCCTAGTCCGGGACAGGGGGCAATCACCCCTCCACTTT; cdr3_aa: CASSLVRDRGQSPLHF
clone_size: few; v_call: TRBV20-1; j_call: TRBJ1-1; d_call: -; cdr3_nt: TGCAGTGCTAGACAGACCCGCACTGAAGCTTTCTTT; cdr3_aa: CSARQTRTEAFF
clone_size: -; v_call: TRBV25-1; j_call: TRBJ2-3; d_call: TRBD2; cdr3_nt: TGTGCCAGCAGTGATCGCCTAGCGGCCGATACGCAGTATTTT; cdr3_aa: CASSDRLAADTQYF
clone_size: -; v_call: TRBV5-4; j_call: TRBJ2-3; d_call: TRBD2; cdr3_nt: TGTGCCAGCAGCTCTAGCGGGAGGGCTAGGTCAGATACGCAGTATTTT; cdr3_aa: CASSSSGRARSDTQYF
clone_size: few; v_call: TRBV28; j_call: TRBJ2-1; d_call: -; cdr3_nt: TGTGCCAGCAGCCCCATTTTCGGGAATAAGTTCTTC; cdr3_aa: CASSPIFGNKFF
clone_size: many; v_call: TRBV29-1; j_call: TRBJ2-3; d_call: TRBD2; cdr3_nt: TGCAGCGTGGGTATAGCGGGGGGTGCCGGAGATACGCAGTATTTT; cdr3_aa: CSVGIAGGAGDTQYF
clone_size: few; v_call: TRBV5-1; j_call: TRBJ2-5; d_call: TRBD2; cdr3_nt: TGCGCCAGCAGCTTGGAGGCTAGCGGGGCCCTTGCCACGGAGACCCAGTACTTC; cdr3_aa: CASSLEASGALATETQYF
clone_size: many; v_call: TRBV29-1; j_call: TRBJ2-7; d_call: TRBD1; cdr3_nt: TGCAGCGTTTTGGACAGGGAAGGCCCCTACGAGCAGTACTTC; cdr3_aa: CSVLDREGPYEQYF
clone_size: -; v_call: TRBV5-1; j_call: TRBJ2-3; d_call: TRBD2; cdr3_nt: TGCGCCAGCAGCTATACCACTAGCGGGATCACAGATACGCAGTATTTT; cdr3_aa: CASSYTTSGITDTQYF
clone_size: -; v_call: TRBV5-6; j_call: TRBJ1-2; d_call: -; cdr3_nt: TGTGCCAGCAGCACACAAGGGAGGGACTATGGCTACACCTTC; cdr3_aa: CASSTQGRDYGYTF
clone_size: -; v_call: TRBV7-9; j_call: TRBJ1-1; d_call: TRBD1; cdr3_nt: TGTGCCAGCAGCAAATGGGACAGGGACACTGAAGCTTTCTTT; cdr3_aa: CASSKWDRDTEAFF
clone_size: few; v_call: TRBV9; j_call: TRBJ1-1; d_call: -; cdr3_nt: TGTGCCAGCAGCGTAATGGGGGCGAGGACTGAAGCTTTCTTT; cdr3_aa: CASSVMGARTEAFF
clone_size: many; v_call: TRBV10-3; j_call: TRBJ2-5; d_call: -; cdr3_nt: TGTGCCATCAGTGGGGGCAGGCAAGAGACCCAGTACTTC; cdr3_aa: CAISGGRQETQYF
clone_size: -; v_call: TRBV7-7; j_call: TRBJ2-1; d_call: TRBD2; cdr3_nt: TGTGCTAGCAGCTCAGCCGGGACTAGCGGTTACAATGAGCAGTTCTTC; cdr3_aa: CASSSAGTSGYNEQFF
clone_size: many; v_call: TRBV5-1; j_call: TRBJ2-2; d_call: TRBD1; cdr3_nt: TGCGCCAGCAGCTCGGGACAGGGGGCCGGGGAGCTGTTTTTT; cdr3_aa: CASSSGQGAGELFF
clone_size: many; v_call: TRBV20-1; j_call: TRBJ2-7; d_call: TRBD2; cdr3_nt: TGCAGTGCGAGCTTTAGCGGGGGGGGCTACGAGCAGTACTTC; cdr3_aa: CSASFSGGGYEQYF
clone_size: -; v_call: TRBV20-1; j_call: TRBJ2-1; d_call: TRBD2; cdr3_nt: TGCAGTGCTTCCCATCCTCAGACTAGCGAGATTTACAATGAGCAGTTCTTC; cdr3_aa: CSASHPQTSEIYNEQFF
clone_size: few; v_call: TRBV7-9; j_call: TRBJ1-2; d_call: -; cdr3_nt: TGTGCCAGTCCCGCAGGGAGAGGCTATGGCTACACCTTC; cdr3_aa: CASPAGRGYGYTF
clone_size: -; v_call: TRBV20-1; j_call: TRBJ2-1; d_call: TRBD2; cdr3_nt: TGCAGTGCTAGAGACCCGGGACTAGCGGGAGGCCAGAGCTACAATGAGCAGTTCTTC; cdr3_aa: CSARDPGLAGGQSYNEQFF
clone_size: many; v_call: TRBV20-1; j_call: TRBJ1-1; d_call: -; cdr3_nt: TGCAGTGCTTACAGCCCCCAGGGGTTGCGCGACACTGAAGCTTTCTTT; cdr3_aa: CSAYSPQGLRDTEAFF
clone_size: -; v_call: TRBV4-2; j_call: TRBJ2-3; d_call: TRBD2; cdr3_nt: TGTGCCAGCAGCCAAACTAGCGGGATCACAGATACGCAGTATTTT; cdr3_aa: CASSQTSGITDTQYF
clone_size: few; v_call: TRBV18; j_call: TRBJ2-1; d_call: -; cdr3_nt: TGTGCCAGCTCAGCCGGGACTGGTGAGCAGTTCTTC; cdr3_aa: CASSAGTGEQFF
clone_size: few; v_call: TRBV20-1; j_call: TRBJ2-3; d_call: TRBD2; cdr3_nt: TGCAGTGCCGTGACTAGCAGCGCAGATACGCAGTATTTT; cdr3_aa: CSAVTSSADTQYF
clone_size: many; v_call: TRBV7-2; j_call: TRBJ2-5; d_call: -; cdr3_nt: TGTGCCAGCAGCTTAGCGAGGGAAGAGACCCAGTACTTC; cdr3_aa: CASSLAREETQYF
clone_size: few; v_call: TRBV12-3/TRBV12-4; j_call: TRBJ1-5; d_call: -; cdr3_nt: TGTGCCAGCAGTGTTCAAATGAGGAATCAGCCCCAGCATTTT; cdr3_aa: CASSVQMRNQPQHF
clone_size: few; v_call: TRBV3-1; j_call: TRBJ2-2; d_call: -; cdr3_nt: TGTGCCAGCAGCCACCTGGGCCGGGAACCCGGGGAGCTGTTTTTT; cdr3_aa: CASSHLGREPGELFF
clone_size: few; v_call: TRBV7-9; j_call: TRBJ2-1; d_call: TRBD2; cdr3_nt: TGTGCCAGCAGCAAACCCACTAGCGGGGACTCCAATGAGCAGTTCTTC; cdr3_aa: CASSKPTSGDSNEQFF
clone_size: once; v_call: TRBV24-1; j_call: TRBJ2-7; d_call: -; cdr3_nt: TGTGCCACCAGTGATCCGGGGGCGCTTAACTACGAGCAGTACTTC; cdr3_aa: CATSDPGALNYEQYF
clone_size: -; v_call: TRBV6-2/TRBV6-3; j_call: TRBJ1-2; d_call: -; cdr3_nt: TGTGCCAGCAGTTACCGGGGAACCTATGGCTACACCTTC; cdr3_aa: CASSYRGTYGYTF
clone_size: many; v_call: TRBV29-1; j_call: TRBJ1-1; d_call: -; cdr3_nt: TGCAGCGGTGCTGACGGAACCGGGGGACGAGCTTTCTTT; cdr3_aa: CSGADGTGGRAFF
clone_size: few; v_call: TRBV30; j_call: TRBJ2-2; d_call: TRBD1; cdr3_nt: TGTGCCTGGAGGGGACAGGGATCGGGGACCGGGGAGCTGTTTTTT; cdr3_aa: CAWRGQGSGTGELFF
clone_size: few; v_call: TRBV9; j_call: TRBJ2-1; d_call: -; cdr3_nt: TGTGCCAGCAGCCCGGGACAAGGTAGAGGTGAGCAGTTCTTC; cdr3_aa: CASSPGQGRGEQFF
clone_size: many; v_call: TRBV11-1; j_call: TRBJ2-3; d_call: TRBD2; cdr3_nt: TGTGCCAGCAGCTTCACCTTATTACTAGCGAGTTCCACAGATACGCAGTATTTT; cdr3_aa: CASSFTLLLASSTDTQYF
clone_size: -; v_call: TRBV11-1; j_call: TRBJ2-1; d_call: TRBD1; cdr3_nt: TGTGCCAGCAGCTTATCGGACAGGGGGCCCGATGAGCAGTTCTTC; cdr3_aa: CASSLSDRGPDEQFF
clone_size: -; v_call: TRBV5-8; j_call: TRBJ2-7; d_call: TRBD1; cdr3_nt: TGTGCCAGCAGCTTGGGTTCGGACAGGGAGAACGAGCAGTACTTC; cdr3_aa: CASSLGSDRENEQYF
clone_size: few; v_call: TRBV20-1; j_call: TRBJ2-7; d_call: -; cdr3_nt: TGCAGTGCTAGAGTGGGGCGGCCCGCCTACGAGCAGTACTTC; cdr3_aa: CSARVGRPAYEQYF
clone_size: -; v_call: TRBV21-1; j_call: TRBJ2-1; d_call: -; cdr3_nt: TGTGCCAGCAGCATATTAATCGGGACTGTGTCCTACAATGAGCAGTTCTTC; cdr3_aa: CASSILIGTVSYNEQFF
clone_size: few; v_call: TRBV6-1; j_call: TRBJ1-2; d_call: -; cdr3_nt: TGTGCCAGCAGCCCGGGAAAGTATGGCTACACCTTC; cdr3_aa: CASSPGKYGYTF
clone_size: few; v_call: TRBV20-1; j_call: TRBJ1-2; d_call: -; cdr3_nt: TGCAGTGCTAGAGAAGCCCGCCGGAGGGGCTACACCTTC; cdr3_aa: CSAREARRRGYTF
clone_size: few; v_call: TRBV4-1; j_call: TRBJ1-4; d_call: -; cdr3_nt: TGCGCCAGCAGCCCCCGAATTGGCGGGAAAGGTCTTGCAACTAATGAAAAACTGTTTTTT; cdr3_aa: CASSPRIGGKGLATNEKLFF
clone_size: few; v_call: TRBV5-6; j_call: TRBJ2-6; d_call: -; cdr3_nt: TGTGCCAGCAGCTTGTTGACAGCCGCTGGGGCCAACGTCCTGACTTTC; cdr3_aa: CASSLLTAAGANVLTF
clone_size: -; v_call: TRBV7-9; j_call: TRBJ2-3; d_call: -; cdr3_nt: TGTGCCAGCAGCTTTGCGGGGGCTTCAGATACGCAGTATTTT; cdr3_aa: CASSFAGASDTQYF
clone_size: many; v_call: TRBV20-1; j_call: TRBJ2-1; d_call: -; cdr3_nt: TGCAGTGCTAGAGGGGACCGGACCTACAATGAGCAGTTCTTC; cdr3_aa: CSARGDRTYNEQFF
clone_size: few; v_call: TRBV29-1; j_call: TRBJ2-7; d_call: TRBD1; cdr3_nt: TGCAGCGCGGGGGGACAGGGAATATACGAGCAGTACTTC; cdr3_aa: CSAGGQGIYEQYF
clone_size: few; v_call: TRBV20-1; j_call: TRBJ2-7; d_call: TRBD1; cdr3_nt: TGCAGTGCCCACGCCGCAGGACAGGGAGGACTCGAGCAGTACTTC; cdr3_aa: CSAHAAGQGGLEQYF
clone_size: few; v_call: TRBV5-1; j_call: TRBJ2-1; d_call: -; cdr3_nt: TGCGCCAGCAGCACGCAAGGGGCGGGCTACAATGAGCAGTTCTTC; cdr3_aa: CASSTQGAGYNEQFF
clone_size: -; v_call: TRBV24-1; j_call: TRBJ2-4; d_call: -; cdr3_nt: TGTGCCACCAGTAACAGGGCAAACATTCAGTACTTC; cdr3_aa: CATSNRANIQYF
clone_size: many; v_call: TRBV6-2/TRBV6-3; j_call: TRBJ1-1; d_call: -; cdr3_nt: TGTGCCAGCAGCCTAGGGGAGGCCACTGAAGCTTTCTTT; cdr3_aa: CASSLGEATEAFF
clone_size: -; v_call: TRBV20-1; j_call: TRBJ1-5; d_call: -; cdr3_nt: TGCAGTGTTAAGCCCCGCCAAGGACATCAGCCCCAGCATTTT; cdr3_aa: CSVKPRQGHQPQHF